The 25 T cell receptor beta chains below were found in one sample sequenced in a study of blood T cell repertoires in COVID-19 (dated by TCRdb to the early 2020s). Receptor amplification or capture employed the immunoSEQ multiplex PCR assay. TCRdb carries this immuneACCESS record with in-frame sequences only. Its versions omit some clonotypes, under half of them owing to an unresolved V gene in the studies checked, with the rest unexplained. Across this sample there are around 240,000 clones, with approximately 80% seen only once. Around 6.8% of the sample goes to the ten largest clones. Sequencing used peripheral blood. All receptors come from a woman aged 50 to 60 with acute or convalescent COVID-19.

The rearrangement uses TRBV3-1 (or the pseudogene TRBV3-2) and TRBJ1-1, with a possible D match to TRBD1 (6 bases). The length of the CDR3 is 11 residues. From germline, CDR1 is LGHDT and CDR2 YNNKEL (reference sequence). V lost 2 bases and J lost 8, with 6 bases in between. CDR3: CASSQRGEAFF. CDR3 in DNA: TGTGCCAGCAGCCAAAGGGGGGAAGCTTTCTTT.

This clone was counted a few times. This chain joins TRBV7-6 and TRBJ2-3; TRBD1 matches at 7 bases. The CDR3 spans 16 residues. Germline CDR1 SGHVS, CDR2 FNYEAQ. V shed 3 bases, J shed 3 bases, and the junction held 9 bases outside the gene matches. The CDR3 spells CASSFYGQGVTDTQYF. Here the CDR3 DNA reads TGTGCCAGCAGCTTTTATGGGCAGGGGGTAACAGATACGCAGTATTTT.

This clone showed up just once. The chain combines TRBV19 with TRBJ2-7; 12 bases are a match to TRBD2. Germline values: CDR1 LNHDA, CDR2 SQIVND (reference sequence). The CDR3 extends over 15 amino acids. The ends lost 3 bases at V and 3 bases at J; junction bases unmatched: 3. The CDR3 DNA sequence: TGTGCCAGTAGTATCCAGACTAGCGGGAGCTACGAGCAGTACTTC. This codes for CASSIQTSGSYEQYF.

This rearrangement joins TRBV6-5 to TRBJ1-3, with TRBD1 as a possible D gene (6 bases). Looked up from germline, CDR1 is MNHEY and CDR2 is SVGAGI. CDR3 length: 15 amino acids. Trimming cost V 2 bases and J 3 bases, with 11 bases left between them. This CDR3 reads CASSYPGQLGNTIYF. The CDR3 DNA reads TGTGCCAGCAGTTACCCAGGACAGCTTGGAAACACCATATATTTT.

This chain links TRBV3-1 (or the pseudogene TRBV3-2) with TRBJ2-7, with a possible D match to TRBD2 (5 bases). The CDR3 runs to 15 residues. CDR1 and CDR2 from the germline V gene are LGHDT and YNNKEL (reference sequence). V was cut by 0 bases and J by 1 base, with 10 bases left in between. The CDR3 loop reads CASSQDGRRSYEQYF. The CDR3 DNA is TGTGCCAGCAGCCAAGATGGGAGACGATCCTACGAGCAGTACTTC.

The genes are TRBV28 and TRBJ2-3; D remains ambiguous. CDR3 length equals 15 residues. Trimming took off 6 bases at V and 6 bases at J, with 19 bases between the two ends. Germline CDR1 and CDR2: MDHEN and SYDVKM. This CDR3 reads CASRAGGADTDTQYF. The DNA for the CDR3 is TGTGCCAGCAGAGCCGGCGGCGCAGATACTGATACGCAGTATTTT.

This clone appeared a single time. V gene TRBV5-5 combines with J gene TRBJ1-1; D unresolved. Germline V gene lookup returns CDR1 SGHKS and CDR2 YYEKEE (reference sequence). The CDR3 is 13 amino acids. V was shortened by 2 bases and J by 2 bases, with 7 bases between the two germline ends. CDR3 nucleotides: TGTGCCAGCAGCTTTACAACCAACACTGAAGCTTTCTTT. Residues: CASSFTTNTEAFF.

The chain combines TRBV28 with TRBJ2-4, with D perhaps TRBD2 (6 bases). CDR3 length equals 17 residues. Trimming left V 7 bases short and J 9 bases short, with 28 bases between. The germline V gene encodes CDR1 MDHEN and CDR2 SYDVKM. CDR3 protein: CASTPPRAGPDSGIQYF. Here the CDR3 DNA reads TGTGCCAGCACCCCCCCCCGTGCGGGACCCGACAGCGGCATTCAGTACTTC.

This clone was seen only once. The rearrangement uses TRBV18 and TRBJ2-2; D gene ambiguous. Trimming shortened V by 2 bases and J by 4 bases, and 8 bases separated the two germline ends. The CDR3 covers 14 residues. CDR1 and CDR2 (germline): KGHSH, LQKENI. CDR3: CASSPVQSTGELFF. CDR3 nucleotide sequence: TGTGCCAGCTCACCAGTTCAGTCCACCGGGGAGCTGTTTTTT.

The chain combines TRBV27 with TRBJ1-2; TRBD1 is a possible D gene (6 bases). Germline CDR1 MNHEY, CDR2 SMNVEV (reference sequence). There are 17 residues in the CDR3. Trimming removed 5 bases at V and 0 bases at J, with 19 bases between. Here the CDR3 reads CASSPTYRTDPNYGYTF. In nucleotides, the CDR3 is TGTGCCAGCAGTCCTACCTACCGGACAGACCCTAACTATGGCTACACCTTC.

V and J are TRBV19 and TRBJ2-1; the match to TRBD2 covers 11 bases. The germline gives CDR1 LNHDA, CDR2 SQIVND (reference sequence). V was clipped by 4 bases and J by 4 bases; unmatched bases: 3. This CDR3 is 15 amino acids long. CDR3 DNA: TGTGCCAGTAGTAGGGCTAGCGGGGGGTACAATGAGCAGTTCTTC. Protein sequence: CASSRASGGYNEQFF.

This clone was picked up a small number of times. V and J are TRBV28 and TRBJ2-5, with TRBD2 matching 7 bases. Germline V gene data show CDR1 as MDHEN and CDR2 as SYDVKM. J lost 0 bases, V lost 6 bases, and 4 bases had no gene match. The CDR3 has 14 residues. The CDR3 bases are TGTGCCAGCAGGGGGGACTACCACCAAGAGACCCAGTACTTC. Amino acid sequence: CASRGDYHQETQYF.

This chain links TRBV7-3 with TRBJ2-1, with 7 positions matching TRBD2. V lost 4 bases and J lost 10; bases outside the gene matches: 10. CDR3 length: 14 amino acids. Per the germline V gene, CDR1 is SGHTA and CDR2 is FQGTGA. The CDR3 DNA sequence: TGTGCCAGCAGCTCCGGACTAGGCCCTGGGGAGCAGTTCTTC. The encoded protein is CASSSGLGPGEQFF.

V is TRBV12-3 or TRBV12-4 and J is TRBJ1-1; TRBD1 agrees at 7 bases. This CDR3 region has 13 residues. After removal of 7 bases from V and 4 bases from J, the junction contained 6 bases not matched to a gene. CDR3 in amino acids: CASTRGLGTEAFF. The CDR3 DNA follows: TGTGCCAGCACTAGGGGGCTTGGCACTGAAGCTTTCTTT.

V is TRBV11-2 and J is TRBJ2-1, with TRBD2 identical over 11 bases. There are 13 residues in the CDR3. V was clipped by 6 bases and J by 6 bases; unmatched bases: 1. CDR1 and CDR2 (germline): SGHAT, FQNNGV. CDR3 in DNA: TGTGCCAGCAGGGGGACTAGCGGCAATGAGCAGTTCTTC. This encodes CASRGTSGNEQFF.

The chain carries TRBV20-1 and TRBJ1-1; maybe TRBD1 (6 bases). The germline gives CDR1 DFQATT, CDR2 SNEGSKA (reference sequence). The length of the CDR3 is 11 residues. V was clipped by 6 bases and J by 1 base, with 6 bases between them. CDR3 bases: TGCAGTGCGGACAGGAACACTGAAGCTTTCTTT. This sequence encodes CSADRNTEAFF.

Concerning this clone itself: The sample contains more than one DNA sequence encoding this CDR3. The chain is built from TRBV28 and TRBJ1-2; TRBD1 might be the D (6 bases). The CDR3 covers 12 residues. The V gene lost 3 bases and the J gene lost 4 bases, with 6 bases spanning the gap. Looked up from germline, CDR1 is MDHEN and CDR2 is SYDVKM. CDR3 sequence (DNA): TGTGCCAGCAGTTTCAGGGGCTATGGCTACACCTTC. Translating gives CASSFRGYGYTF.

V gene TRBV11-1 combines with J gene TRBJ2-4; perhaps TRBD1 as D (5 bases). CDR3 size: 14 residues. V was shortened by 2 bases and J by 9 bases, with 14 bases between the two germline ends. Germline CDR1 and CDR2: SGHAT and FQDESV (reference sequence). The CDR3 is CASSLLEQGGIQYF. The CDR3 region has the DNA TGTGCCAGCAGCTTACTGGAGCAGGGCGGCATTCAGTACTTC.

V gene TRBV10-1 combines with J gene TRBJ2-1, with TRBD1 matching over 8 bases. Germline CDR1 is WNHNN and CDR2 is SYGVQD (reference sequence). V trimming: 6 bases; J trimming: 2 bases; junction bases outside the gene matches: 6. The CDR3 covers 15 residues. CDR3 coding DNA: TGCGCCAGCAGCCCGGGACAGGTCCCCTACAATGAGCAGTTCTTC. As protein: CASSPGQVPYNEQFF.

This clone has only a few counts. CDR3 in DNA: TGTGCCTCCTTGACAGGGGTCCATAGCAATCAGCCCCAGCATTTT. Protein product: CASLTGVHSNQPQHF. The rearrangement links TRBV6-5 to TRBJ1-5; TRBD1 matches at 8 bases. The length of the CDR3 is 15 residues. Trimming took 11 bases from V and 0 from J; bases not matched to a gene: 9. Germline lookup yields CDR1 MNHEY and CDR2 SVGAGI.

This clone was observed a single time. The chain uses TRBV28 and TRBJ2-3, with D uncertain. CDR1 and CDR2 from the germline V gene are MDHEN and SYDVKM. The CDR3 covers 15 residues. V lost 6 bases and J lost 2, with 15 bases in between. The CDR3 DNA reads TGTGCCAGCAGGGATGACAAGCCAACCACAGATACGCAGTATTTT. It encodes CASRDDKPTTDTQYF.

The chain links TRBV2 to TRBJ2-6; 7 bases fit TRBD2. The CDR3 covers 18 residues. V shed 1 base, J shed 1 base, and the junction held 7 bases outside the gene matches. Looked up from germline, CDR1 is SNHLY and CDR2 is FYNNEI. The CDR3 DNA reads as TGTGCCAGCAGTGAAGTGGGGGAGGGCCTTTCTGGGGCCAACGTCCTGACTTTC. It codes for CASSEVGEGLSGANVLTF.

This sequence joins TRBV7-3 and TRBJ2-1; 11 nucleotides align to TRBD2. This CDR3 contains 16 residues. CDR1 is SGHTA, CDR2 FQGTGA, per germline. V lost 5 bases, J lost 4 bases, and 7 bases stayed unmatched. Here the CDR3 reads CASSAPGTSGYNEQFF. CDR3 coding DNA: TGTGCCAGCAGCGCACCCGGGACTAGCGGATACAATGAGCAGTTCTTC.

This chain connects TRBV19 to TRBJ1-5; D is ambiguous. The germline CDR1 and CDR2 sequences are LNHDA and SQIVND (reference sequence). This CDR3 is built from 14 residues. Deletions cut 6 bases from V and 6 bases from J, with 15 bases between. This CDR3 reads CASRDSLSGQPQHF. The CDR3 nucleotides are TGTGCCAGTAGGGACTCCCTTTCGGGTCAGCCCCAGCATTTT.

V usage is TRBV5-4 and J usage is TRBJ2-1, with 7 bases lining up with TRBD2. This CDR3 is built from 17 residues. Trimming took 0 bases from V and 2 from J; bases not matched to a gene: 8. CDR1 and CDR2 from the germline V gene are SGHNT and YYREEE (reference sequence). CDR3: CASSLGGSSGTYNEQFF. Here the CDR3 DNA reads TGTGCCAGCAGCTTGGGAGGATCTAGCGGCACCTACAATGAGCAGTTCTTC.